What follows are 3 T cell receptor beta chains derived from one specimen sequenced in a study of cytomegalovirus exposure and HLA in healthy donors. The PCR was carried out with 60 Vbeta primers and 13 Jbeta primers. Assay used: immunoSEQ multiplex PCR; TCRdb lists only in-frame clones, some missing. The table has under 170,000 clones, around 60% seen once. Material: PBMCs. The source of these receptors is a woman aged 55-70 years in good health and CMV-seropositive.

This clone was observed a single time. The chain couples TRBV7-9 to TRBJ1-2, with TRBD1 as a possible D gene (5 bases). CDR1 is SEHNR, CDR2 FQNEAQ, per germline (reference sequence). With 1 base removed from V and 8 bases from J, the gap between germline ends came to 8 bases. CDR3 length: 12 amino acids. The CDR3 DNA reads as TGTGCCAGCAGCTTAGAGCAGGGAGGCTACACCTTC. Its translation is CASSLEQGGYTF.

This clone is a singleton in its sample. J is TRBJ2-3 and V is TRBV4-3, with 7 bases lining up with TRBD2. Germline CDR1 and CDR2: LGHNA and YSLEER. The length of the CDR3 is 15 residues. V was pared by 1 base and J by 5 bases, with 6 bases of the junction left unmatched. CDR3: CASSQVPLAVDTQYF. The CDR3, as DNA: TGCGCCAGCAGCCAAGTTCCGCTAGCGGTAGATACGCAGTATTTT.

In this sample, this clone turned up once. This chain connects TRBV30 to TRBJ1-5, with D tentatively TRBD1 (6 bases). Deletions cut 2 bases from V and 2 bases from J, with 13 bases between. This CDR3 has 15 residues. Per germline, CDR1 GTSNPN and CDR2 SVGIG (reference sequence). The CDR3: CAWSPLAGGNQPQHF. The DNA for the CDR3 is TGTGCCTGGAGTCCCTTGGCAGGGGGCAATCAGCCCCAGCATTTT.